This T cell receptor beta chain was captured in a study of CD8 T cells in Susac syndrome. RNA, at about 0.45 to 1 ug, was reverse transcribed with random hexamers. A multiplex approach, immunoSEQ multiplex PCR, amplified TCR beta CDR3 across 54 Vbeta and 13 Jbeta. Each CDR3 protein is one row after TCRdb ran MiXCR on the immunoSEQ multiplex PCR reads. The sample has about 280,000 distinct CDR3 sequences, approximately 81% seen once. CD8+ and CD4+ T cells from blood underwent TCR beta sequencing, which was carried out in a high-throughput format. Negative isolation was applied to CD8+ and CD4+ T cells, and FACS enrichment was applied to TEMRA cells. Trimming stripped 0 bases from V and 6 bases from J, with 18 bases between. Germline assignment: CDR1 MNHEY and CDR2 SVGAGI. CDR3 length: 17 amino acids.

The chain joins TRBV6-5 to TRBJ1-5; D remains ambiguous. Sequencing was performed on CD8+ T cells from PBMCs. This receptor was identified in a human donor with multiple sclerosis. The CDR3, as DNA: TGTGCCAGCAGTTACTCCCCCGTCGAGGGCTCAGCTCAGCCCCAGCATTTT. It is translated as CASSYSPVEGSAQPQHF.